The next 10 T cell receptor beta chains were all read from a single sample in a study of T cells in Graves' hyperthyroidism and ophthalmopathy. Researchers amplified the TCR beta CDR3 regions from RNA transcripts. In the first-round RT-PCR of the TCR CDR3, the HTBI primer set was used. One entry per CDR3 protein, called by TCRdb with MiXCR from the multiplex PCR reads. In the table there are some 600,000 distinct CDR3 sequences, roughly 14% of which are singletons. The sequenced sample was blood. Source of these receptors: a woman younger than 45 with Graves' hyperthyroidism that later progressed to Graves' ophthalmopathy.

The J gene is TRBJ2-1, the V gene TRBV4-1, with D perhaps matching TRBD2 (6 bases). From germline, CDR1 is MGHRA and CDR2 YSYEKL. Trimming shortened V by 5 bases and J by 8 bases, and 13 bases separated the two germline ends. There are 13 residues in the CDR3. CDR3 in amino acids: CASSGGGDDEQFF. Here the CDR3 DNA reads TGCGCCAGCAGCGGCGGAGGGGACGATGAGCAGTTCTTC.

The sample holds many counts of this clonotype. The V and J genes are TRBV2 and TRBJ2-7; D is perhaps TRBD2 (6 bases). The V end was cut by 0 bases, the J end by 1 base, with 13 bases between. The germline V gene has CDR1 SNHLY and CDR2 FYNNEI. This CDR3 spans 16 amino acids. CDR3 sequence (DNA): TGTGCCAGCAGTGAAGCGCATAATGGGGGGTCCTACGAGCAGTACTTC. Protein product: CASSEAHNGGSYEQYF.

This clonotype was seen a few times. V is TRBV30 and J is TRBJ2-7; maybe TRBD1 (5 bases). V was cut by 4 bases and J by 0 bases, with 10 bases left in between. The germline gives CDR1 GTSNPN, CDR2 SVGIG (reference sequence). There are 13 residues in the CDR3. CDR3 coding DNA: TGTGCCTGGACACCCACAGGCTCCTACGAGCAGTACTTC. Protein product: CAWTPTGSYEQYF.

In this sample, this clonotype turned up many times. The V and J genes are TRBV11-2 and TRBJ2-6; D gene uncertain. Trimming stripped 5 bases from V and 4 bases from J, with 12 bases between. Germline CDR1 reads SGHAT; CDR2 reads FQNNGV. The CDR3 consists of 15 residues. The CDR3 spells CASSRGLEGANVLTF. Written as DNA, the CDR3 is TGTGCCAGCAGCCGAGGCCTTGAAGGGGCCAACGTCCTGACTTTC. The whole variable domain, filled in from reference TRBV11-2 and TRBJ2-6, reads EAGVAQSPRYKIIEKRQSVAFWCNPISGHATLYWYQQILGQGPKLLIQFQNNGVVDDSQLPKDRFSAERLKGVDSTLKIQPAKLEDSAVYLCASSRGLEGANVLTFGAGSRLTVL.

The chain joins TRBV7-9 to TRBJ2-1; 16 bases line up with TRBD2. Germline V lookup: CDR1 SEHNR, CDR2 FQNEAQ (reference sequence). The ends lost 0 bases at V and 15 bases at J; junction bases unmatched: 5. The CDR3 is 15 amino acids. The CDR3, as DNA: TGTGCCAGCAGCTTAGCGGGGACTAGCGGGAGGGCCTCGTTCTTC. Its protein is CASSLAGTSGRASFF.

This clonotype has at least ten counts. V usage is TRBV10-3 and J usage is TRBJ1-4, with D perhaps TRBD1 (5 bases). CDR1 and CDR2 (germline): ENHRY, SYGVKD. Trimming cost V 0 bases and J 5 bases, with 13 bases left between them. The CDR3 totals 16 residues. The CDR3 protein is CAISESLTATNEKLFF. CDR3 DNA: TGTGCCATCAGTGAGTCATTGACAGCCACGAATGAAAAACTGTTTTTT.

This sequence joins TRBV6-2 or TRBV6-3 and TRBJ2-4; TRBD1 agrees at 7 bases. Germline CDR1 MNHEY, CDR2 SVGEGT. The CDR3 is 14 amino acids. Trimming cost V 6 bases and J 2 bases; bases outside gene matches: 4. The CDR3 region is CASRSQGTKNIQYF. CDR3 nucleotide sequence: TGTGCCAGCAGATCACAGGGGACCAAAAACATTCAGTACTTC.

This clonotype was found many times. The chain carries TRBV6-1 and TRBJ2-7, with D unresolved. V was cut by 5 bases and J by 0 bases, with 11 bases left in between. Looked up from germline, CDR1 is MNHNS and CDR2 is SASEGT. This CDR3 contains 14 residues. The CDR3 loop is CASSLYWSSYEQYF. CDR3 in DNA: TGTGCCAGCAGTTTATACTGGAGCTCCTACGAGCAGTACTTC.

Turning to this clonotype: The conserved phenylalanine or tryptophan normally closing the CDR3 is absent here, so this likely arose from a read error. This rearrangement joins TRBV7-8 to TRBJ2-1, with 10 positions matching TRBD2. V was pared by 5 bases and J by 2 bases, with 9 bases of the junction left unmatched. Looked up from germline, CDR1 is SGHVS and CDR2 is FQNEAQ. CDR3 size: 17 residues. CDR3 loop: CASSQPGAGGPYNEQFL. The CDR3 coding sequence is TGTGCCAGCAGCCAGCCAGGAGCGGGAGGGCCCTACAATGAGCAGTTCTTA.

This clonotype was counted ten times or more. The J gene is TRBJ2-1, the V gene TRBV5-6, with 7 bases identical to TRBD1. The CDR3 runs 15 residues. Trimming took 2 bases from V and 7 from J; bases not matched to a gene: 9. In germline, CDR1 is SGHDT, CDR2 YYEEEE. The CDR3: CASSFGTVGFNEQFF. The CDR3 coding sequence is TGTGCCAGCAGCTTCGGGACAGTTGGTTTTAATGAGCAGTTCTTC. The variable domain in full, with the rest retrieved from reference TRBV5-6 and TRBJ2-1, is DAGVTQSPTHLIKTRGQQVTLRCSPKSGHDTVSWYQQALGQGPQFIFQYYEEEERQRGNFPDRFSGHQFPNYSSELNVNALLLGDSALYLCASSFGTVGFNEQFFGPGTRLTVL.